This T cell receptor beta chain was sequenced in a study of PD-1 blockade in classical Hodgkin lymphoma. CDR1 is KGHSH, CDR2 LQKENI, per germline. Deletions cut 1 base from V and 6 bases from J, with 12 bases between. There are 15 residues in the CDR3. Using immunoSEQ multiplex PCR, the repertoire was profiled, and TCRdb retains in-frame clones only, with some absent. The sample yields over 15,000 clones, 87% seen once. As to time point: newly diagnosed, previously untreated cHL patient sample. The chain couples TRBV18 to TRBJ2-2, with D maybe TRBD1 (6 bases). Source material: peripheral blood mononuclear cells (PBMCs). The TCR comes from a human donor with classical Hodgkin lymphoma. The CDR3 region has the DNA TGTGCCAGCTCACCACTAACAGGGTCCGCCGGGGAGCTGTTTTTT. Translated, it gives CASSPLTGSAGELFF.